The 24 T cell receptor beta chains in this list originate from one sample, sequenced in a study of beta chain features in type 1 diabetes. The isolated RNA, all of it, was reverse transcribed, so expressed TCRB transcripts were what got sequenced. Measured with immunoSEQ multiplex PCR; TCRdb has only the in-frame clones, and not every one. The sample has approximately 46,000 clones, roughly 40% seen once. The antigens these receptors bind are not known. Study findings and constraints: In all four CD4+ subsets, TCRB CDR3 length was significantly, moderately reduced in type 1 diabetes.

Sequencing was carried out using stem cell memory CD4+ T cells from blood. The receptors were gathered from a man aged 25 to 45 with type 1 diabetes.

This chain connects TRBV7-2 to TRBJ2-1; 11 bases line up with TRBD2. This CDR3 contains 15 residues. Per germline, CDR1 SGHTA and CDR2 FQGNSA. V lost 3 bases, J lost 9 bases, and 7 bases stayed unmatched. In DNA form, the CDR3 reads TGTGCCAGCAGCTTTAGCGGGAGGGCCGGCGTTGAGCAGTTCTTC. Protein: CASSFSGRAGVEQFF.

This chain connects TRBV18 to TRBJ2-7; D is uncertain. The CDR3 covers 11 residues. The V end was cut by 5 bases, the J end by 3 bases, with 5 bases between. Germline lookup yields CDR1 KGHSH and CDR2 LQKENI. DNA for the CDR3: TGTGCCAGCTCAGAGAACTACGAGCAGTACTTC. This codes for CASSENYEQYF.

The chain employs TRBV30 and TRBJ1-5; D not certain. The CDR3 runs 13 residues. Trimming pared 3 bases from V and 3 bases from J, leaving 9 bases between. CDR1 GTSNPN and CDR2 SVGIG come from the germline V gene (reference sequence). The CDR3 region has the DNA TGTGCCTGGAGCTGGGAGAACAATCAGCCCCAGCATTTT. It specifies CAWSWENNQPQHF.

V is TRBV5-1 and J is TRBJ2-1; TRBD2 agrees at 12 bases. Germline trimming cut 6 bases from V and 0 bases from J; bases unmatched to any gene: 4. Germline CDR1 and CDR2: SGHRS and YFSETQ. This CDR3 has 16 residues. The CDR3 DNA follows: TGCGCCAGCACACGACTAGCGGGGGTCTCCTACAATGAGCAGTTCTTC. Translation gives CASTRLAGVSYNEQFF.

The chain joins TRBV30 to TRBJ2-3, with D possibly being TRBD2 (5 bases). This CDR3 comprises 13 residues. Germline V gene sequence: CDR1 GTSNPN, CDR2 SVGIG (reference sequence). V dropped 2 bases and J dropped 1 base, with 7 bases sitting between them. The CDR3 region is CAWSTLGTDTQYF. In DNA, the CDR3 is TGTGCCTGGAGTACACTAGGCACAGATACGCAGTATTTT.

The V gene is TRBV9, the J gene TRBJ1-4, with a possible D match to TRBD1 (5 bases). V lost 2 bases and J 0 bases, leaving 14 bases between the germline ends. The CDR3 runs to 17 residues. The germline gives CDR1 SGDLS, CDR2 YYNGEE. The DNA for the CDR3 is TGTGCCAGCAGCGTCGCAGGGCGATATGCAACTAATGAAAAACTGTTTTTT. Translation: CASSVAGRYATNEKLFF.

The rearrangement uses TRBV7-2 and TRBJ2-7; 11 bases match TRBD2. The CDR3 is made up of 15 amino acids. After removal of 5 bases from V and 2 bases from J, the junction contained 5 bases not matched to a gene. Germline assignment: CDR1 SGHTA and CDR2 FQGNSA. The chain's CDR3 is CASSPGLAETYEQYF. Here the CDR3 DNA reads TGTGCCAGCAGCCCGGGACTAGCGGAAACCTACGAGCAGTACTTC.

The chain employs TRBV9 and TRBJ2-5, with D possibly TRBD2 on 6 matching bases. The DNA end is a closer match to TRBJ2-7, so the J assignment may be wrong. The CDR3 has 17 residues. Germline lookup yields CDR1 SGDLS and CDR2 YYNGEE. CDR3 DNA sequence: TGTGCCAGCAGCCCCAACTTCCCGGGACTGCGAGCCTACGAGCAGTACTTC. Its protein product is CASSPNFPGLRAYEQYF.

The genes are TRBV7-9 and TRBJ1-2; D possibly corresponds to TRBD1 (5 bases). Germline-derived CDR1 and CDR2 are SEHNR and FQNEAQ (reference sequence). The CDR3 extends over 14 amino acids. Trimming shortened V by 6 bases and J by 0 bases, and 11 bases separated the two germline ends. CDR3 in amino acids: CASRGRETNYGYTF. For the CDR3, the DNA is TGTGCCAGCAGGGGGCGAGAAACTAACTATGGCTACACCTTC.

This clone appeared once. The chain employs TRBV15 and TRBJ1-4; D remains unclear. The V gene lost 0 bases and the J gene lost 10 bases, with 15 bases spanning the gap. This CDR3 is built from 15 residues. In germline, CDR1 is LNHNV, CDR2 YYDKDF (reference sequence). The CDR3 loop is CATSRDGGPRGKLFF. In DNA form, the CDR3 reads TGTGCCACCAGCAGAGATGGAGGCCCCCGGGGAAAACTGTTTTTT.

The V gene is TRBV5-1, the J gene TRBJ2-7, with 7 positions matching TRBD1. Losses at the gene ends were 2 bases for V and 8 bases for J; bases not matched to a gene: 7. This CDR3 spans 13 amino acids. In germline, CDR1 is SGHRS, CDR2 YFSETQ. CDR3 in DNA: TGCGCCAGCAGCTTTGGCACAGGGGAAAAGCAGTACTTC. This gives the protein CASSFGTGEKQYF.

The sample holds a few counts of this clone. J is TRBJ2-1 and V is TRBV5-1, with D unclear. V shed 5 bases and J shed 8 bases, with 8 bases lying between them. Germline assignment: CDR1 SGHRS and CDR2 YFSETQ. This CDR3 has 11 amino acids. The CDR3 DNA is TGCGCCAGCAGGGCCTTTGATGAGCAGTTCTTC. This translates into CASRAFDEQFF.

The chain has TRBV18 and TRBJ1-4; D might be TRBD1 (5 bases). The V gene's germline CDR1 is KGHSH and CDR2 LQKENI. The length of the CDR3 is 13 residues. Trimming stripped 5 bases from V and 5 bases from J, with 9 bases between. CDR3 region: CASSKGPNEKLFF. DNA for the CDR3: TGTGCCAGCTCAAAGGGGCCCAATGAAAAACTGTTTTTT.

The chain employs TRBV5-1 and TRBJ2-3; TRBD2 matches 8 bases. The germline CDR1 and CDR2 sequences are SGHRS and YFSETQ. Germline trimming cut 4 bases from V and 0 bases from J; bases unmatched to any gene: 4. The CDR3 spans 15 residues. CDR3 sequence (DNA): TGCGCCAGCAGCCCCGCTAGCGGGAGCACAGATACGCAGTATTTT. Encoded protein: CASSPASGSTDTQYF.

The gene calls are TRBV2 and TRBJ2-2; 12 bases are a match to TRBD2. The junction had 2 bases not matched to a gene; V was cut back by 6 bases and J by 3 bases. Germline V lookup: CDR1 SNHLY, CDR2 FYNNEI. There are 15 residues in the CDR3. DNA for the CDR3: TGTGCCAGCAGGTGGACTAGCGGGGACACCGGGGAGCTGTTTTTT. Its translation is CASRWTSGDTGELFF.

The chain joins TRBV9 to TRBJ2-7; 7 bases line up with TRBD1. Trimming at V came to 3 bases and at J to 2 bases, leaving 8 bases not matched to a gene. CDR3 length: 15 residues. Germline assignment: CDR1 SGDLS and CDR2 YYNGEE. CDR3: CASSAHGDRAYEQYF. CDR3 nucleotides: TGTGCCAGCAGCGCCCACGGGGACAGAGCCTACGAGCAGTACTTC.

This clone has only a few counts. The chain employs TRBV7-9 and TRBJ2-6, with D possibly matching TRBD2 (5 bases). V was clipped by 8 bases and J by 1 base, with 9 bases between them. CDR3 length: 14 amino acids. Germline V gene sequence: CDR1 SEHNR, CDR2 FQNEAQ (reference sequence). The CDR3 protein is CASLRGSGANVLTF. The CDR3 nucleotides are TGTGCCAGCCTACGGGGATCTGGGGCCAACGTCCTGACTTTC.

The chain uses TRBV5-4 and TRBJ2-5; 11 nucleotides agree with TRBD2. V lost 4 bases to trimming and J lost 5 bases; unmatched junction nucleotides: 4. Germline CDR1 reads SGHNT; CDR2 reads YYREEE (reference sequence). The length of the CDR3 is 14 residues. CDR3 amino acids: CASSTTSGSETQYF. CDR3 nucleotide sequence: TGTGCCAGCAGCACTACTAGCGGGAGTGAGACCCAGTACTTC.

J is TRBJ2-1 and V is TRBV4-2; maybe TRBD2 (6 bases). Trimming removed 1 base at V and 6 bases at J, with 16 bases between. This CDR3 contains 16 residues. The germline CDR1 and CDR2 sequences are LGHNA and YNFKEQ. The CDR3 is CASSQVPGSEGNEQFF. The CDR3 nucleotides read TGTGCCAGCAGCCAAGTCCCCGGGAGTGAGGGCAATGAGCAGTTCTTC.

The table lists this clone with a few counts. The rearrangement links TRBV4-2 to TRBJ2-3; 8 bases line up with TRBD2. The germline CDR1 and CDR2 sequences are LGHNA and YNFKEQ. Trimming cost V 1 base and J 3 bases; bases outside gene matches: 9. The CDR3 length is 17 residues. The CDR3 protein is CASSQALQAGGTDTQYF. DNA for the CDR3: TGTGCCAGCAGCCAAGCCCTACAGGCGGGAGGTACAGATACGCAGTATTTT.

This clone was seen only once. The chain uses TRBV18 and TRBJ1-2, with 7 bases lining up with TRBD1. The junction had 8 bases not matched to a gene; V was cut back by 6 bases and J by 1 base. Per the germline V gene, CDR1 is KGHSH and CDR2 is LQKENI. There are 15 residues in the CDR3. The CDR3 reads CASSPDRTLNYGYTF. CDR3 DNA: TGTGCCAGCTCGCCGGACAGGACTCTTAACTATGGCTACACCTTC.

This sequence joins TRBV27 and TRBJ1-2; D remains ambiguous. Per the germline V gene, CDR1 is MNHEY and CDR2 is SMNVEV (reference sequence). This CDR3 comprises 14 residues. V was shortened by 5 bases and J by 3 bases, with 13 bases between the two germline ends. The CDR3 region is CASSLSPKDYGYTF. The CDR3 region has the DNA TGTGCCAGCAGTCTTAGCCCTAAAGACTATGGCTACACCTTC.

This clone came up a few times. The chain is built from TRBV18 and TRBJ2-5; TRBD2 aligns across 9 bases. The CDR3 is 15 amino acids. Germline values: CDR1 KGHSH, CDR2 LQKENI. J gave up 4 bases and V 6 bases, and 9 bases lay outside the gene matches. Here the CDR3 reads CASSSVAGVGETQYF. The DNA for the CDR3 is TGTGCCAGCTCGTCAGTAGCGGGAGTGGGAGAGACCCAGTACTTC.

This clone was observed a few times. The CDR3 bases are TGTGCCAGCTCACCACCCTCTGGACTAGCGGGAGATCATGAGCAGTTCTTC. This codes for CASSPPSGLAGDHEQFF. The V gene is TRBV18, the J gene TRBJ2-1, with 13 bases lining up with TRBD2. This CDR3 is 17 amino acids long. Germline V gene sequence: CDR1 KGHSH, CDR2 LQKENI. V was pared by 0 bases and J by 8 bases, with 7 bases of the junction left unmatched.